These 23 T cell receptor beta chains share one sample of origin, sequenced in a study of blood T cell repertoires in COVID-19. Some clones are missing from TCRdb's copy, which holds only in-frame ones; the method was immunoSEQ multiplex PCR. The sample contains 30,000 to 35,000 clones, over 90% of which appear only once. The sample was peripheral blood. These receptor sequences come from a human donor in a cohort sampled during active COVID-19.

The CDR3 spells CASSPSRDIGGYTF. CDR3 sequence (DNA): TGCGCCAGCAGCCCGTCCCGGGACATTGGTGGCTACACCTTC. V is TRBV5-1 and J is TRBJ1-2; possibly TRBD1 for D (6 bases). Between the trimmed V and J ends, which lost 4 bases and 7 bases, there was a span of 17 bases. The CDR3 contains 14 residues. Germline V CDR1 and CDR2: SGHRS, YFSETQ.

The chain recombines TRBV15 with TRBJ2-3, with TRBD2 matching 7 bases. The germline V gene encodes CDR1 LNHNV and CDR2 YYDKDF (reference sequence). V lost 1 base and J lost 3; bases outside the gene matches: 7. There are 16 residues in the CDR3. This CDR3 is CATSRGRGRGTDTQYF. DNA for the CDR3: TGTGCCACCAGCAGAGGACGCGGGAGAGGGACAGATACGCAGTATTTT.

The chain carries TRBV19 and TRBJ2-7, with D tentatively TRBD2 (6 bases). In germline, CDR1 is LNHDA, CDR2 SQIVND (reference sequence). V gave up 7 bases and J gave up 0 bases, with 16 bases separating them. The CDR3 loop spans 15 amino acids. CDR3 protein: CASKNSGSSSYEQYF. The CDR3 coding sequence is TGTGCCAGTAAAAATAGCGGATCAAGCTCCTACGAGCAGTACTTC.

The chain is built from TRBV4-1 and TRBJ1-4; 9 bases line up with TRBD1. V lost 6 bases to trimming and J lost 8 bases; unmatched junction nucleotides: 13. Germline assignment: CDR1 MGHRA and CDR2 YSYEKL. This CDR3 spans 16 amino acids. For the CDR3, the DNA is TGCGCCAGCAGAAGGCTATTTAGGACAGGGGAGGAAAAACTGTTTTTT. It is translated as CASRRLFRTGEEKLFF.

The CDR3 loop is CASSGHGTSGRASTDTQYF. CDR3 bases: TGTGCCAGCAGCGGACATGGGACTAGCGGGAGGGCCAGCACAGATACGCAGTATTTT. The chain combines TRBV3-1 (or the pseudogene TRBV3-2) with TRBJ2-3; 16 nucleotides agree with TRBD2. This CDR3 contains 19 residues. Germline V lookup: CDR1 LGHDT, CDR2 YNNKEL (reference sequence). After removal of 5 bases from V and 0 bases from J, the junction contained 8 bases not matched to a gene.

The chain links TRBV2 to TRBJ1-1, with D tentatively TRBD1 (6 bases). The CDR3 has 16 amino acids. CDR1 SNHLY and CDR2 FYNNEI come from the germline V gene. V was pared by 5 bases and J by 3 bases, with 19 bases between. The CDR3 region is CASSSSRGAVHTEAFF. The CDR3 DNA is TGTGCCAGCAGTTCTTCCCGGGGGGCTGTTCACACTGAAGCTTTCTTT.

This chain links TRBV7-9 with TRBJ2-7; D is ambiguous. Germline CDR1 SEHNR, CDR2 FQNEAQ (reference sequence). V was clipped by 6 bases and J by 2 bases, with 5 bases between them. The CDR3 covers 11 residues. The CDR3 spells CASSPAYEQYF. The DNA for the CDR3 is TGTGCCAGCAGTCCGGCCTACGAGCAGTACTTC.

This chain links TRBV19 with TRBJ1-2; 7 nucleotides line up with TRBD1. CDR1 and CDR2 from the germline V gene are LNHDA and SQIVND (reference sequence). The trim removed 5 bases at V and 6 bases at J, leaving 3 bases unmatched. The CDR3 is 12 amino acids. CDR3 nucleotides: TGTGCCAGTAGTCCTCAGGGGGATGGCTACACCTTC. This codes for CASSPQGDGYTF.

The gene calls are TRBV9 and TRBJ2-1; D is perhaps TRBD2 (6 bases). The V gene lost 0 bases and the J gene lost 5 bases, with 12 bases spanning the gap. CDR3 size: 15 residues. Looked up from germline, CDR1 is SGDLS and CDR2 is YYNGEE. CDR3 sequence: CASSVGAGTHNEQFF. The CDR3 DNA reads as TGTGCCAGCAGCGTAGGGGCGGGAACCCACAATGAGCAGTTCTTC.

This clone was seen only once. CDR3 DNA sequence: TGTGCCAGTAGTATAAGACAGGGGGTGAGCTCCTATAATTCACCCCTCCACTTT. It translates to CASSIRQGVSSYNSPLHF. The chain is built from TRBV19 and TRBJ1-6; 9 nucleotides match TRBD1. The germline V gene has CDR1 LNHDA and CDR2 SQIVND (reference sequence). This CDR3 is 18 amino acids long. Trimming cost V 2 bases and J 0 bases; bases outside gene matches: 5.

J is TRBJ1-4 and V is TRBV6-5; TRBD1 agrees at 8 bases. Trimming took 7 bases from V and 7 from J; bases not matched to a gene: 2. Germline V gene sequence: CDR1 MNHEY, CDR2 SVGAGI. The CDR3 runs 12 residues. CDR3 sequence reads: CASIGQGEKLFF. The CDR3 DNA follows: TGTGCCAGCATAGGACAGGGTGAAAAACTGTTTTTT.

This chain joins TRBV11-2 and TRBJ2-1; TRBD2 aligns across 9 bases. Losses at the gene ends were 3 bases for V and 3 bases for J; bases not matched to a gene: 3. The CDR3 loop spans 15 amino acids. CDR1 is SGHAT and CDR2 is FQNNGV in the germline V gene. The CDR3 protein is CASSFGTSSYNEQFF. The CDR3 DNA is TGTGCCAGCAGCTTTGGGACTAGCAGCTACAATGAGCAGTTCTTC.

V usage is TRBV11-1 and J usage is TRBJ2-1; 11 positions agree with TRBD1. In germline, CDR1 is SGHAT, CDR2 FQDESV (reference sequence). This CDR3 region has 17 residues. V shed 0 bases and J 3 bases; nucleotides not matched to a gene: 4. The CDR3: CASSLARGQGDYNEQFF. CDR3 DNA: TGTGCCAGCAGCTTAGCGAGGGGACAGGGGGACTACAATGAGCAGTTCTTC.

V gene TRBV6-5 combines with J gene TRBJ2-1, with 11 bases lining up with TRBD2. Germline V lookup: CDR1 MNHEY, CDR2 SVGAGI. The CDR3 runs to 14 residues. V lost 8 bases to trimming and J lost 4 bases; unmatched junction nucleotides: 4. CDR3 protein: CASGWTSGYNEQFF. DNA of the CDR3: TGTGCCAGCGGGTGGACTAGCGGGTACAATGAGCAGTTCTTC.

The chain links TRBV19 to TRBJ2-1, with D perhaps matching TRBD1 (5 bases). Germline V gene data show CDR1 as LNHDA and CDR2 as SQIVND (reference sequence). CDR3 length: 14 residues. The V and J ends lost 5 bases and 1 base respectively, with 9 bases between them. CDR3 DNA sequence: TGTGCCAGTAGTGGGGCTAGTTCCTACAATGAGCAGTTCTTC. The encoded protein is CASSGASSYNEQFF.

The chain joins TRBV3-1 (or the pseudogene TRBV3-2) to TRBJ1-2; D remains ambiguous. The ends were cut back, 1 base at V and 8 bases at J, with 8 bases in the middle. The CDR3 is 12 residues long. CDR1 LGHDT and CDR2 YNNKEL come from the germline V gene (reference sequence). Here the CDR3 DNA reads TGTGCCAGCAGCCAAGGAGGAAGGGGCTACACCTTC. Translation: CASSQGGRGYTF.

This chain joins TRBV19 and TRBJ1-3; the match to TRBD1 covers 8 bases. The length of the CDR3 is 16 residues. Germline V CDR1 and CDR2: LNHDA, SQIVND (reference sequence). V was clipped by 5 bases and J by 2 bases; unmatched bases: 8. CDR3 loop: CASSSSDREAGNTIYF. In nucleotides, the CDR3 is TGTGCCAGTAGTTCCTCGGACAGGGAGGCTGGAAACACCATATATTTT.

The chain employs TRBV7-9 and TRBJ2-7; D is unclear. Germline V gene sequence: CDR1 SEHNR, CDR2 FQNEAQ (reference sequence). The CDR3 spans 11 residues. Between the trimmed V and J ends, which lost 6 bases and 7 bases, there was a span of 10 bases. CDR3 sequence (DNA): TGTGCCAGCAGTGTCGGTCCAGAGCAGTACTTC. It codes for CASSVGPEQYF.

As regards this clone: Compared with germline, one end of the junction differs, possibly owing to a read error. The CDR3 nucleotides are TGTGCCAGCAGTTTGGGGCGGCGGGAGTGGGAGCAGTACTTC. Residues: CASSLGRREWEQYF. The J gene is TRBJ2-7, the V gene TRBV5-4; 7 bases align to TRBD2. Germline CDR1 and CDR2: SGHNT and YYREEE (reference sequence). The CDR3 length is 14 residues.

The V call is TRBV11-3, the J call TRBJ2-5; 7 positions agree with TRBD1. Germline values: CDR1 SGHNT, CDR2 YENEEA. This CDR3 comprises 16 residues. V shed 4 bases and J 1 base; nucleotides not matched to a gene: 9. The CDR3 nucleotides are TGTGCCAGCAGCTCGACAGGGTATCTGTCCCAAGAGACCCAGTACTTC. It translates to CASSSTGYLSQETQYF.

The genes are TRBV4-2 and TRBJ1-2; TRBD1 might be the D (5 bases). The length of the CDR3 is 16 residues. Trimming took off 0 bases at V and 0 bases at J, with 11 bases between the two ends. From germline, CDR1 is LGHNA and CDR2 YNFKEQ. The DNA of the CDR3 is TGTGCCAGCAGCCAAGAATCGGGGGGAGCTAACTATGGCTACACCTTC. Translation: CASSQESGGANYGYTF.

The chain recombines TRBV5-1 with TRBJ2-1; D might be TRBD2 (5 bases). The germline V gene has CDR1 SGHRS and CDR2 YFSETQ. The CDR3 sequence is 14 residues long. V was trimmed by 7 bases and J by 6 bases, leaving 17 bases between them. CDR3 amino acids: CASVVTIGLNEQFF. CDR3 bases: TGCGCCAGCGTCGTGACGATCGGACTCAATGAGCAGTTCTTC.

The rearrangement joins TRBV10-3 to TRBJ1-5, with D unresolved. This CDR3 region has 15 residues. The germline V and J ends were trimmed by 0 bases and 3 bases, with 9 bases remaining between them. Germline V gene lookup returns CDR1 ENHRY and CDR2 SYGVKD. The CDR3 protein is CAISESRAPNQPQHF. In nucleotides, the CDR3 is TGTGCCATCAGTGAGTCGAGGGCACCCAATCAGCCCCAGCATTTT.